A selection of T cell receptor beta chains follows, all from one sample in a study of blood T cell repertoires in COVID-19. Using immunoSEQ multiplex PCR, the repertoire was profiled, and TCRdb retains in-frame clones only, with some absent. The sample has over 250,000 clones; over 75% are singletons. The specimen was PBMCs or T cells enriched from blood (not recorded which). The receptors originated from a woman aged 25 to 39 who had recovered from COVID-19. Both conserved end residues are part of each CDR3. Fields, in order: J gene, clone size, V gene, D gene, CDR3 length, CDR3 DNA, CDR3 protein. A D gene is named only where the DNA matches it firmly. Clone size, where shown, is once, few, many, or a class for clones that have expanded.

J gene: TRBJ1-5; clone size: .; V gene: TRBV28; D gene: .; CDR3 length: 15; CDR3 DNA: TGTGCCAGCAGTTTGATTGGACAGTTCAATCAGCCCCAGCATTTT; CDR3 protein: CASSLIGQFNQPQHF
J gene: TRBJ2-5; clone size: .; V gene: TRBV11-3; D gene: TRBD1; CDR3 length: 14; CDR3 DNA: TGTGCCAGCAGCTTTGACAGGGGGCAAGAGACCCAGTACTTC; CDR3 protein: CASSFDRGQETQYF
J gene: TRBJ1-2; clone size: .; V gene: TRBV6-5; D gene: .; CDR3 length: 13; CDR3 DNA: TGTGCCAGCAGTTATACAGGGATCTATGGCTACACCTTC; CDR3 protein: CASSYTGIYGYTF
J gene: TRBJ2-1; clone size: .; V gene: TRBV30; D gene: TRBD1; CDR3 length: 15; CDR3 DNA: TGTGCCTGGGGGGACCGGGACAGGGGTTCCAATGAGCAGTTCTTC; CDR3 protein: CAWGDRDRGSNEQFF
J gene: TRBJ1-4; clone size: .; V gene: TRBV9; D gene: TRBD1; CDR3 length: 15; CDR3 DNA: TGTGCCAGCAGCGAGGGGACAGCAACTAATGAAAAACTGTTTTTT; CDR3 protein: CASSEGTATNEKLFF
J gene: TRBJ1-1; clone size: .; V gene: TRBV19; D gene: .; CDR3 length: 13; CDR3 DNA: TGTGCCAGTAGTATTGGGGGGGCTGCTGAAGCTTTCTTT; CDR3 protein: CASSIGGAAEAFF
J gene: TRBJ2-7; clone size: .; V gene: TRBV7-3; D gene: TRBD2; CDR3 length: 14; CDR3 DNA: TGTGCCAGCAGCCCCGGGACTAGCGGGAGTGAGCAGTACTTC; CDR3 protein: CASSPGTSGSEQYF
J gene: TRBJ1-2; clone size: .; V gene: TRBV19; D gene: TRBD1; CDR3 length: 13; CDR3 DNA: TGTGCCAGTAGAGAAACAGGGGTCGAAGACTACACCTTC; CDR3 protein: CASRETGVEDYTF
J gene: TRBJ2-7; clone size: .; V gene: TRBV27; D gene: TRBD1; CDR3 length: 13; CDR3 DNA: TGTGCCAGCAGGGGACAGAGCTCCTACGAGCAGTACTTC; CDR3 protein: CASRGQSSYEQYF
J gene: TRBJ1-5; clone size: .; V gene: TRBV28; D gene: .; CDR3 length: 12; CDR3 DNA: TGTGCCAGCAGTAGAGGTGGGCAGCCCCAGCATTTT; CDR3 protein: CASSRGGQPQHF
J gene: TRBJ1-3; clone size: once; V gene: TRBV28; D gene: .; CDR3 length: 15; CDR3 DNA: TGTGCCAGCAGTAGAACAAGGAGCTCTGGAAACACCATATATTTT; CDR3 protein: CASSRTRSSGNTIYF
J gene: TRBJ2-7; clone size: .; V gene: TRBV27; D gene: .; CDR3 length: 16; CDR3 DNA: TGTGCCAGCAGTTTACTTGGCGCGGTACCCCTCTACGAGCAGTACTTC; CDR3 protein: CASSLLGAVPLYEQYF
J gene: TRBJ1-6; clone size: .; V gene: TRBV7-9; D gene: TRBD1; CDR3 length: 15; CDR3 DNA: TGTGCCAGCAGCTTAGCGGGACAGGGGAATTCACCCCTCCACTTT; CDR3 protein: CASSLAGQGNSPLHF
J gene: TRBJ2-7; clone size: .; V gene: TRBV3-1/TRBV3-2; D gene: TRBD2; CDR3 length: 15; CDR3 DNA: TGTGCCAGCAGCCAAGGGGCGGGAGGGCCGTTTGAGCAGTACTTC; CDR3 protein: CASSQGAGGPFEQYF
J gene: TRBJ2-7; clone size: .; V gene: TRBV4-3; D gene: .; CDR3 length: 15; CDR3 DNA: TGCGCCAGCAGCCAAGATGAGTCCCCTTACTACGAGCAGTACTTC; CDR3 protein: CASSQDESPYYEQYF
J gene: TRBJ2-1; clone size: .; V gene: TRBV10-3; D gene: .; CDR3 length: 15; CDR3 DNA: TGTGCCATCAGTGAACTTGGACAGATTTTGGTTGAGCAGTTCTTC; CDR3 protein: CAISELGQILVEQFF
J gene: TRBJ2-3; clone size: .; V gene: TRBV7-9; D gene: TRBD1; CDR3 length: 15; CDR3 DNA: TGTGCCAGCAGCTTAGGGCTGGACAGGGTAGATACGCAGTATTTT; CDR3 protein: CASSLGLDRVDTQYF
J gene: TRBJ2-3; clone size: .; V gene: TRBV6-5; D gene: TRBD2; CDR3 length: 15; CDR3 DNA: TGTGCCAGCAGTCCGACTAGCCGGGGGTGGGATACGCAGTATTTT; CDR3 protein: CASSPTSRGWDTQYF
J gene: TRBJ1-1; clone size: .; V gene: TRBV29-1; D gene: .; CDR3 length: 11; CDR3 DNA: TGCAGCGTCCACAGGGTAGGACAAGCTTTCTTT; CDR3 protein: CSVHRVGQAFF
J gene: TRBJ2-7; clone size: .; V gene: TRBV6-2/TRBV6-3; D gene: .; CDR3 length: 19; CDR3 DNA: TGTGCCAGCAGTTACTCCCCGGGAAGGCTGGGAAGCAGTCCCCACGAGCAGTACTTC; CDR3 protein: CASSYSPGRLGSSPHEQYF
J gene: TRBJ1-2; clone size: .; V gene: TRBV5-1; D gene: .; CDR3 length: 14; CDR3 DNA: TGCGCCAGCCATGAAATTGCCGGGGGAAATGGCTACACCTTC; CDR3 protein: CASHEIAGGNGYTF
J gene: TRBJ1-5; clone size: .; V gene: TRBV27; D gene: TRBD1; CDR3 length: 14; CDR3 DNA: TGTGCCAGCCACGGGACAGGCCTCAATCAGCCCCAGCATTTT; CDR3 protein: CASHGTGLNQPQHF
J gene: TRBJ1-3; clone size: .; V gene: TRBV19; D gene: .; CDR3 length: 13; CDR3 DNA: .; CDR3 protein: CASSDRPWTPYIF
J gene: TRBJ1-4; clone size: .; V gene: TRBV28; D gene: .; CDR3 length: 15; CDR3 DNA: TGTGCCAGCAATTCCGCCCGGGGGGCTAATGAAAAACTGTTTTTT; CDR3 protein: CASNSARGANEKLFF
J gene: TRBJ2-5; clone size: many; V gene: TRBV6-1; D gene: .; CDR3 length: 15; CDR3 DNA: TGTGCCAGCAGTGAAGCGCGAGGGAACCTACAGACCCAGTACTTC; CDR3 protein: CASSEARGNLQTQYF
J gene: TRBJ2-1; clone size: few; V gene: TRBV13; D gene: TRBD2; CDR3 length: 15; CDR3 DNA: TGTGCCAGCAGCTTGGGACTAGCGGGGAACAATGAGCAGTTCTTC; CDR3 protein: CASSLGLAGNNEQFF
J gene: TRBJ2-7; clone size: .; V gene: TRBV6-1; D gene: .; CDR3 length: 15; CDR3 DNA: TGTGCCAGCAGTGAAGGACAGCCCTCCTTTTCCGAGCAGTACTTC; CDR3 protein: CASSEGQPSFSEQYF
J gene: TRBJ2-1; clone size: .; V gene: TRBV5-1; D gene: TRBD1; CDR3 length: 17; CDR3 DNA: TGCGCCAGCAGCTTCCCCCCCGGGGGACAGGGGGCGAATGAGCAGTTCTTC; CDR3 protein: CASSFPPGGQGANEQFF
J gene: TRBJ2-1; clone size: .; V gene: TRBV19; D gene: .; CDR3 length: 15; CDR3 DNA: TGTGCCAGTAGTATTGAGGGTAGCACCTACAATGAGCAGTTCTTC; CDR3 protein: CASSIEGSTYNEQFF
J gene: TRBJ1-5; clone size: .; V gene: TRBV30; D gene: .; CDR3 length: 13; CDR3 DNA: TGTGCCTGGAGTGGAGACAGGAAAAAGCCCCAGCATTTT; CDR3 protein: CAWSGDRKKPQHF
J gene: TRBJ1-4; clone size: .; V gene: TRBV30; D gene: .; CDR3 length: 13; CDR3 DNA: TGTGCCTGGATCCCCCCGGGAAATGAAAAACTGTTTTTT; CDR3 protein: CAWIPPGNEKLFF
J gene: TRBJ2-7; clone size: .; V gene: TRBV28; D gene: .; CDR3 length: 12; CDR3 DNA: TGTGCCAGCAGCTCAGGGGTGAGCGAGCAGTACTTC; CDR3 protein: CASSSGVSEQYF
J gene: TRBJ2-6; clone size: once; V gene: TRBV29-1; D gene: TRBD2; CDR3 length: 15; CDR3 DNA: TGCAGCGTCCTACGGGGGGGCGCTGGGGCCAACGTCCTGACTTTC; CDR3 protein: CSVLRGGAGANVLTF
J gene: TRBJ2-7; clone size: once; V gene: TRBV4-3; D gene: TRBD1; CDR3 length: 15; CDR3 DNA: TGCGCCAGCAGCCAAGATGGGGACAGTCTAGGAGAGCAGTACTTC; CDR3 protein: CASSQDGDSLGEQYF
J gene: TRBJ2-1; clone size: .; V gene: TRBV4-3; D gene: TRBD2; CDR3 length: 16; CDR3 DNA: TGCGCCAGCAGCCAATTTAGGAGCGGGGGGGGCGAGGAGCAGTTCTTC; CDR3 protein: CASSQFRSGGGEEQFF
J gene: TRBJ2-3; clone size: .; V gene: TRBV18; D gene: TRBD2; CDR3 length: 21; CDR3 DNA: TGTGCCAGCTCACGTACAGCCGGATCTTACGGGACTAGCGGGGAACAGGATACGCAGTATTTT; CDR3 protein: CASSRTAGSYGTSGEQDTQYF
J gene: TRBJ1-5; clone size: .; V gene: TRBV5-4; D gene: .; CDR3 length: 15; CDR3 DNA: TGTGCCAGCAGCCACGGGGGGGATTTAGGTCAGCCCCAGCATTTT; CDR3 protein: CASSHGGDLGQPQHF
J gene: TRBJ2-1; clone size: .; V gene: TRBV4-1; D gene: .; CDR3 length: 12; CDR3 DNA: TGCGCCAGCAGCCAAGCCACGGATGAGCAGTTCTTC; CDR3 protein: CASSQATDEQFF
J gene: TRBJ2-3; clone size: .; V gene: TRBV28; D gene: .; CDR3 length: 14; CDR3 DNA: TGTGCCAGCAGTTTGCAGGGGACCACAGATACGCAGTATTTT; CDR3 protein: CASSLQGTTDTQYF
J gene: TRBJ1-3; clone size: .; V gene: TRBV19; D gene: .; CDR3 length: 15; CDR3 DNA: TGTGCCAGTAGTTACAGGGTCACTCCGGGAAACACCATATATTTT; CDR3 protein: CASSYRVTPGNTIYF
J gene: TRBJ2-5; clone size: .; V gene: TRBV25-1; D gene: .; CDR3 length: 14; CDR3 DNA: TGTGCCAGCAGTGAAGGGGACGGGGGTGAGACCCAGTACTTC; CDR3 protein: CASSEGDGGETQYF
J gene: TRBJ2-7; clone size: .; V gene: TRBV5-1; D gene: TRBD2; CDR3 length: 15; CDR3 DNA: TGCGCCAGCAGCGTCATAGCGGGGAGGCCCTACGAGCAGTACTTC; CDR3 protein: CASSVIAGRPYEQYF
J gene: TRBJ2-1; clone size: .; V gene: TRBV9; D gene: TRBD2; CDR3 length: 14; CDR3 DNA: TGTGCCAGCAGCGTAGGCGGGGGGGCAAATGAGCAGTTCTTC; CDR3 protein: CASSVGGGANEQFF
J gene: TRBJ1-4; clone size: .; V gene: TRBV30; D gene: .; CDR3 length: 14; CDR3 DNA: TGTGCCTCCCCAACCCCGCCTGAGAATGAAAAACTGTTTTTT; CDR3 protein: CASPTPPENEKLFF
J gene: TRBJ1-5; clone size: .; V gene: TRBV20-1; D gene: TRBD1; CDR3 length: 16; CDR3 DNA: TGCAGTGCTAGTCCCCACGGGACAGTCCACAATCAGCCCCAGCATTTT; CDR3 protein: CSASPHGTVHNQPQHF
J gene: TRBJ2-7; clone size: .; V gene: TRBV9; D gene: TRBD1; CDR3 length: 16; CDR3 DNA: TGTGCCAGCAGCGTAGAAGTGGCAGGGGGCTCCTACGAGCAGTACTTC; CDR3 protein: CASSVEVAGGSYEQYF
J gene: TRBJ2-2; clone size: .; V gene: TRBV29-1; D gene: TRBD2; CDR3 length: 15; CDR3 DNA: TGCAGCGTTGAGCCCAGCGGGAGGAGCACCGGGGAGCTGTTTTTT; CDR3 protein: CSVEPSGRSTGELFF
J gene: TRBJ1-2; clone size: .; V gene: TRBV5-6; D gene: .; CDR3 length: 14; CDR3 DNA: TGTGCCAGCAGCCCGCGGGGGTTGGACTATGGCTACACCTTC; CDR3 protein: CASSPRGLDYGYTF
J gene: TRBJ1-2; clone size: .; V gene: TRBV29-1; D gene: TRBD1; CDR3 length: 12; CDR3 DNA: TGCAGCACTGGGACAGGACCCGGAGGCTACACCTTC; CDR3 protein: CSTGTGPGGYTF
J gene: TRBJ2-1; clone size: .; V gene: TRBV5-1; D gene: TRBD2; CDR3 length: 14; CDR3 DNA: TGCGCCAGCAGCGGACTAGCGGGAGGTGGTGAGCAGTTCTTC; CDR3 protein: CASSGLAGGGEQFF
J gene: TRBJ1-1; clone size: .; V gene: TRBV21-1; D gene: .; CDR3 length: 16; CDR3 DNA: TGTGCCAGCAGCAATAAGGGACAGGCGATGAACACTGAAGCTTTCTTT; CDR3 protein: CASSNKGQAMNTEAFF
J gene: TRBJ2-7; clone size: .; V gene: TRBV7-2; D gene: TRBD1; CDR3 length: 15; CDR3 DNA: TGTGCCAGCAGCTCTCGGACAGGGAACTCCTACGAGCAGTACTTC; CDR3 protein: CASSSRTGNSYEQYF
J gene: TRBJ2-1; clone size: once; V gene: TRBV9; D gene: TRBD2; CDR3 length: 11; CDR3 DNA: TGTGCCAGCAGCGGCCTAGCGGGGCAGTTCTTC; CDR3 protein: CASSGLAGQFF
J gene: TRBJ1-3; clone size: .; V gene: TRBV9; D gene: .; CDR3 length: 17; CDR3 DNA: TGTGCCAGCAGCGTAGGGGTAGGGGGTTTCTCTGGAAACACCATATATTTT; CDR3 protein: CASSVGVGGFSGNTIYF
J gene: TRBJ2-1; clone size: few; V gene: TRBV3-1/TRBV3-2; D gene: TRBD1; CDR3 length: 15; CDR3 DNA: TGTGCCAGCAGCCGCGGACAGGGGGGTGGCAATGAGCAGTTCTTC; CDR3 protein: CASSRGQGGGNEQFF
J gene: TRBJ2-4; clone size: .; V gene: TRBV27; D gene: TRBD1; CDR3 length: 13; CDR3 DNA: TGTGCCAGCAGTTCAGGGGGCTGGGGCATTCAGTACTTC; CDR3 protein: CASSSGGWGIQYF
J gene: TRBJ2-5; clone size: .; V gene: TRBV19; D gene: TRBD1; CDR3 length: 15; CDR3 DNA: TGTGCCAGTAGTATAGGGGACAGGGATCAAGAGACCCAGTACTTC; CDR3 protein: CASSIGDRDQETQYF
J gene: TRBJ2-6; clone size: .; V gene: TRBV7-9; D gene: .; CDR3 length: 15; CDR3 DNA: TGTGCCAGCAGCTCCAGGAATCCTGGGGCCAACGTCCTGACTTTC; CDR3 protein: CASSSRNPGANVLTF
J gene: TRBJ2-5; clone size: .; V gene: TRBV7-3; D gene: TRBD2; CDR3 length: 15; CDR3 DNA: TGTGCCAGCAGCTTTCGTGCGGGAGCTGGCGAGACCCAGTACTTC; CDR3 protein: CASSFRAGAGETQYF